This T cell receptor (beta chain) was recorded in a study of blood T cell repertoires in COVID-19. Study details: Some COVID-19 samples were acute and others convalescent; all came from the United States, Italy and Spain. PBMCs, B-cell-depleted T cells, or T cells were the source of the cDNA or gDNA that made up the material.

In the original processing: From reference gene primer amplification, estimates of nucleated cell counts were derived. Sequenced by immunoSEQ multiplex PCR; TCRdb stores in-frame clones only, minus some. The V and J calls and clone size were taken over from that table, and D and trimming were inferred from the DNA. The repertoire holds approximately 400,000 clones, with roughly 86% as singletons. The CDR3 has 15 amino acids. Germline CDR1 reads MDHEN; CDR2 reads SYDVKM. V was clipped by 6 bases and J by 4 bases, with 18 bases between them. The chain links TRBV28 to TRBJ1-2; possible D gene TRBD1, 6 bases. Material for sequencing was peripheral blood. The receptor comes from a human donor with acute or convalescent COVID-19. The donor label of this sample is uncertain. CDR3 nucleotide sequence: TGTGCCAGCAGGGAATCCAGGGGACGGGGCTATGGCTACACCTTC. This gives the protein CASRESRGRGYGYTF.